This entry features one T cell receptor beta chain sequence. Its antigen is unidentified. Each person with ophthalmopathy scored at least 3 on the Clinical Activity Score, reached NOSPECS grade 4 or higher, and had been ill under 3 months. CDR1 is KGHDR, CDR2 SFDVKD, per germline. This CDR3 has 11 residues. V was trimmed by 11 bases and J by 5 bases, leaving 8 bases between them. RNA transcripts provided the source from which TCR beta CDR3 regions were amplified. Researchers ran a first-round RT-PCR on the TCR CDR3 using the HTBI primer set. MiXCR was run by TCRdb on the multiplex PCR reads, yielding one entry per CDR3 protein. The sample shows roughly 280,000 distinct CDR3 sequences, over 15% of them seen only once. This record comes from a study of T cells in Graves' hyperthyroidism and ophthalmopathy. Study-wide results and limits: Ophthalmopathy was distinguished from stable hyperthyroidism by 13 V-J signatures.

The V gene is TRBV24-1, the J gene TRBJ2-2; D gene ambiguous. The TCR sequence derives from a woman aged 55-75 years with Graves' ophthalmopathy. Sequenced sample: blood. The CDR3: CAIQSTGELFF. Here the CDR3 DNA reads TGTGCCATACAGTCAACCGGGGAGCTGTTTTTT.